Listed below are T cell receptor beta chains from one sample, sequenced in a study of T cell responses to AZD1222 COVID-19 vaccine. The data were produced by immunoSEQ multiplex PCR, yet TCRdb's version contains in-frame clones alone and is incomplete. The data contain about 83,000 clones, approximately 85% of them singletons. The source was peripheral blood, collected on day 0 of AZD1222 vaccination. These receptors all come from an adult in good health. Each CDR3 is given without its conserved first and last residue. The D gene is left open where the match is weak.

D	V	J	CDR3
-	TRBV7-8	TRBJ2-3	ASRPGPAGIPPDTQY
-	TRBV27	TRBJ2-7	ASKRGDGHYEQY
-	TRBV30	TRBJ1-1	AWSVRQGSAAF
-	TRBV27	TRBJ2-4	ASSLSGTGRDIQY
-	TRBV20-1	TRBJ1-1	SASDSEAF
-	TRBV6-5	TRBJ2-7	ASSYSIGDTAYEQY
-	TRBV10-3	TRBJ2-3	AIRALESTDTQY
-	TRBV11-3	TRBJ2-1	ASSYVGREQF
-	TRBV19	TRBJ1-5	ASSIARRGDQPQH
-	TRBV30	TRBJ1-3	AWRPGGGNTIY
-	TRBV7-3	TRBJ1-1	ASSLSGVGNTEAF
-	TRBV28	TRBJ2-7	ASSGTEHAYEQY
TRBD1	TRBV12-3/TRBV12-4	TRBJ1-2	ASSQGGYGYT
TRBD2	TRBV6-5	TRBJ2-3	ASSRIAGGIDTQY
TRBD2	TRBV11-2	TRBJ2-3	ASSLGGGWSDTQY
-	TRBV9	TRBJ2-3	ASSVASPGRASTDTQY
TRBD1	TRBV19	TRBJ1-2	ASTPGDSLYGYT
-	TRBV4-1	TRBJ1-5	ASSQERLGNQPQH
-	TRBV27	TRBJ1-1	ASSSKGSGVEAF
-	TRBV6-5	TRBJ2-7	ASSFTRVRAAYEQY
-	TRBV10-3	TRBJ1-2	AIWESEDWDYGYT
-	TRBV19	TRBJ1-5	ASSNGEGRQPQH
TRBD1	TRBV30	TRBJ2-1	AWSRDRSPGAYNEQF
-	TRBV27	TRBJ2-1	ASSLLRGAGIHNEQF
-	TRBV2	TRBJ2-7	ASRRGSSSYEQY
TRBD1	TRBV2	TRBJ1-1	ASSPDRLNTEAF
TRBD1	TRBV12-3/TRBV12-4	TRBJ1-2	ASSRDRSGYT
-	TRBV19	TRBJ1-1	ASSVNRRTEAF
TRBD1	TRBV9	TRBJ1-4	ASSSQGTANEKLF
TRBD1	TRBV2	TRBJ1-5	ASNRGSQPQH
TRBD1	TRBV5-6	TRBJ1-6	ASSLLVGQGGSSPLH
-	TRBV2	TRBJ2-3	ASSDSSPTDTQY
-	TRBV6-5	TRBJ2-7	ASGTSFSYEQY
-	TRBV2	TRBJ1-1	ASSRDFNTEAF
-	TRBV4-1	TRBJ2-3	ASSARQEPSTDTQY
-	TRBV9	TRBJ2-2	ASSVGGLNTGELF
-	TRBV12-5	TRBJ2-1	ASGLQYSNEQF
TRBD2	TRBV9	TRBJ2-2	ASSDPLAGDTPNTGELF
-	TRBV10-3	TRBJ1-4	AISGSDRNNEKLF
-	TRBV28	TRBJ2-3	ASSLGQVGDTQY
-	TRBV28	TRBJ1-5	ASGQGGPNQPQH
-	TRBV6-5	TRBJ2-7	ASQQGGELEQY
-	TRBV6-2/TRBV6-3	TRBJ1-6	ASSYQQPATPLH
TRBD1	TRBV7-9	TRBJ2-6	ASSSLPGQGWSGANVLT
-	TRBV19	TRBJ2-3	ASSKGTGGRTSTDTQY
TRBD2	TRBV28	TRBJ2-2	ASSRSGANTGELF
TRBD1	TRBV2	TRBJ1-1	ASTGDRRNTEAF
TRBD1	TRBV4-3	TRBJ1-1	ASSQTRTGINGAF
TRBD2	TRBV23-1	TRBJ2-1	ATPGRESGRGDNEQF
-	TRBV7-2	TRBJ2-4	ASSYAIAKNIQY
-	TRBV19	TRBJ2-2	ASRLGFGTGELF
TRBD1	TRBV5-1	TRBJ2-7	ASSVGQVGEQY
TRBD2	TRBV9	TRBJ2-1	ASSVSASGGYNEQF
-	TRBV14	TRBJ2-3	ASSQARDGDTQY
-	TRBV9	TRBJ1-4	ASSPSANLGEKLF
TRBD1	TRBV5-1	TRBJ2-7	ASSPLTGQGASEQY
-	TRBV25-1	TRBJ1-1	ASSRGLNTEAF
TRBD1	TRBV19	TRBJ2-3	ASSTRQGLGTDTQY
-	TRBV19	TRBJ1-5	ASSIVGSQPQH